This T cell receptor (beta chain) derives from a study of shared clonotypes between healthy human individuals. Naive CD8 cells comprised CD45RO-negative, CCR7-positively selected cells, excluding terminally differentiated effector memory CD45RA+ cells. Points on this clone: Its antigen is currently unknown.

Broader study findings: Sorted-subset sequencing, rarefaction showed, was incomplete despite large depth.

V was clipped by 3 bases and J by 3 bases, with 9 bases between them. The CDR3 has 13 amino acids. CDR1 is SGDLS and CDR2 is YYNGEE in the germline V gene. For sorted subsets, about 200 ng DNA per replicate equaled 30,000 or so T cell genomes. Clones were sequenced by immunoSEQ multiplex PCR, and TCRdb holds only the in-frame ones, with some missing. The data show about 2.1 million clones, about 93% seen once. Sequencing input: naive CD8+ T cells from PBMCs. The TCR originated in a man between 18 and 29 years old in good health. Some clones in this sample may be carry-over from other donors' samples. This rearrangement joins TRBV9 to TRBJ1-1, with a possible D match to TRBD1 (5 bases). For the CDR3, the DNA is TGTGCCAGCAGCGGGCTGGGGGACACTGAAGCTTTCTTT. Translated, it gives CASSGLGDTEAFF.